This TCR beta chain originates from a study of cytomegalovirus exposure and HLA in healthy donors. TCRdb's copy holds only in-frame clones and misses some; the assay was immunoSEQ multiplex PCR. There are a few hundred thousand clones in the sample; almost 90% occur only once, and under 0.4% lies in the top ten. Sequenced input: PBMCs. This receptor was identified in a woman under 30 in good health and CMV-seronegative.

CDR3 amino acids: CASSPGTPYEQYF. CDR3 DNA: TGCGCCAGCAGCCCTGGGACTCCCTACGAGCAGTACTTC. The J gene is TRBJ2-7, the V gene TRBV5-1, with D maybe TRBD2 (6 bases). CDR1 SGHRS and CDR2 YFSETQ come from the germline V gene. Trimming removed 4 bases from V and 2 bases from J, with 10 bases in between. The CDR3 spans 13 residues.